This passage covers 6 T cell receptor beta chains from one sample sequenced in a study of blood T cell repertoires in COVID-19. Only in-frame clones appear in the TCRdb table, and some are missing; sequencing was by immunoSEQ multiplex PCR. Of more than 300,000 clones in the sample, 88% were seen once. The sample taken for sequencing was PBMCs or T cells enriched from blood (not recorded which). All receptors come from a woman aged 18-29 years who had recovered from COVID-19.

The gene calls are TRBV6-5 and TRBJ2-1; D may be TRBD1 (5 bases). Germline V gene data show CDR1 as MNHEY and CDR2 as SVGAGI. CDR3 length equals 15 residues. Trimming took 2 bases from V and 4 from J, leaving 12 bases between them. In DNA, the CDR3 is TGTGCCAGCAGTTACCGAGGACAATTATACAATGAGCAGTTCTTC. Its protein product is CASSYRGQLYNEQFF.

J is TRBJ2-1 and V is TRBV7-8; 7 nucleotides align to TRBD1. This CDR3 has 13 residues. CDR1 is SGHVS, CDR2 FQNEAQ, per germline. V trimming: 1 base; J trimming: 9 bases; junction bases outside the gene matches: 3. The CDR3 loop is CASSLGQGGEQFF. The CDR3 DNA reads TGTGCCAGCAGCTTAGGACAGGGCGGTGAGCAGTTCTTC.

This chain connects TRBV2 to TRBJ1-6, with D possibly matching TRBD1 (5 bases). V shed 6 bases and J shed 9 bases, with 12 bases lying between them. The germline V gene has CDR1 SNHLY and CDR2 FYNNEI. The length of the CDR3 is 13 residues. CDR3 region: CASRAETASPLHF. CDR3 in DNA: TGTGCCAGCAGAGCCGAGACAGCTTCACCCCTCCACTTT.

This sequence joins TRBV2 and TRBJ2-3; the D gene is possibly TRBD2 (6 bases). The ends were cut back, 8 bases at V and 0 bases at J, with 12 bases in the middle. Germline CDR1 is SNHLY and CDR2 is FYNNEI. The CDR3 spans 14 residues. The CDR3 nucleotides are TGTGCCAGCGAAAGGCGGGGTAGCACAGATACGCAGTATTTT. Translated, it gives CASERRGSTDTQYF.

The CDR3 sequence: CASIAKILQGALTEAFF. The CDR3 DNA is TGTGCCAGCATTGCGAAGATCTTACAGGGGGCATTAACTGAAGCTTTCTTT. The rearrangement links TRBV27 to TRBJ1-1; 9 nucleotides agree with TRBD1. The CDR3 loop spans 17 amino acids. CDR1 and CDR2 (germline): MNHEY, SMNVEV (reference sequence). J was trimmed by 5 bases and V by 7 bases; bases with no gene match: 17.

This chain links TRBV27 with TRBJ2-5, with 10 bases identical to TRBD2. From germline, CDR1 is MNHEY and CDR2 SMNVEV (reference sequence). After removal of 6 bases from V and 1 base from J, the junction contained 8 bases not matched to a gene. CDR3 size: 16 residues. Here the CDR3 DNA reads TGTGCCAGCAGCCCTCAACTAGCGGGGATCCAAGAGACCCAGTACTTC. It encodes CASSPQLAGIQETQYF.